The rows below give T cell receptor beta chains drawn from one sample of a study of beta chain features in type 1 diabetes. Here immunoSEQ multiplex PCR was the method, and the copy in TCRdb shows in-frame clones only, minus some. The table shows about 160,000 clones, with 10% occurring only once. The sequenced material came from central memory CD4+ T cells from blood. The receptors derive from a man aged 25 to 45 with type 1 diabetes. Each CDR3 is given with its conserved first and last residue. D genes are given only for firm matches. The size of a clone is reported for some rows only, either as once, few or many, or as a class for expanded clones.

D,size,V,J,CDR3,DNA
NA,NA,TRBV10-3,TRBJ1-4,CAVQAGEKLFF,TGTGCCGTCCAGGCGGGTGAAAAACTGTTTTTT
NA,NA,TRBV28,TRBJ2-3,CASSPATVPDTQYF,TGTGCCAGCAGTCCGGCGACAGTCCCAGATACGCAGTATTTT
TRBD2,few,TRBV9,TRBJ2-1,CASSVGGSREVQQFF,TGTGCCAGCAGCGTAGGAGGGAGCCGGGAGGTGCAGCAGTTCTTC
NA,few,TRBV23-1,TRBJ2-3,CASSHPIPLTGEGTDTQYF,TGCGCCAGCAGTCATCCCATCCCCCTGACAGGGGAGGGAACAGATACGCAGTATTTT
NA,few,TRBV5-1,TRBJ1-2,CASSLAGIKNYGYTF,TGCGCCAGCAGCTTGGCCGGGATCAAAAACTATGGCTACACCTTC
NA,few,TRBV28,TRBJ1-1,CASSDLENRNTEAFF,TGTGCCAGCAGCGACCTAGAGAATCGGAACACTGAAGCTTTCTTT
NA,NA,TRBV7-2,TRBJ2-3,CASSFGQGGTDTQYF,TGTGCCAGCAGCTTCGGCCAGGGTGGGACAGATACGCAGTATTTT
TRBD1,NA,TRBV6-1,TRBJ1-1,CASSDQTGGYTEAFF,TGTGCCAGCAGTGACCAAACAGGGGGCTACACTGAAGCTTTCTTT
NA,NA,TRBV11-2,TRBJ2-3,CASSLGGAANTQYF,TGTGCCAGCAGCTTGGGCGGGGCGGCGAATACGCAGTATTTT
TRBD2,many,TRBV18,TRBJ2-5,CASSPSGTQETQYF,TGTGCCAGCTCACCTAGCGGGACACAAGAGACCCAGTACTTC
TRBD1,NA,TRBV9,TRBJ2-2,CASSQLDRGAGELFF,TGTGCCAGCAGCCAACTGGACAGGGGAGCCGGGGAGCTGTTTTTT
TRBD2,NA,TRBV7-9,TRBJ2-1,CASSLPWRLAGVSNEQFF,TGTGCCAGCAGCTTACCCTGGCGACTAGCGGGAGTGAGCAATGAGCAGTTCTTC
TRBD2,few,TRBV6-6,TRBJ2-7,CASSSSGTSGPAKQYF,TGTGCCAGCAGTTCCTCCGGGACTAGCGGGCCGGCGAAGCAGTACTTC
NA,few,TRBV5-1,TRBJ2-7,CASSLILTQGVQYF,TGCGCCAGCAGCTTGATTCTCACCCAAGGGGTGCAGTACTTC
NA,NA,TRBV11-2,TRBJ2-3,CASSPNSWGGGTDTQYF,TGTGCCAGCAGCCCCAACAGCTGGGGCGGAGGGACAGATACGCAGTATTTT
NA,NA,TRBV5-1,TRBJ2-5,CASSLDQGQETQYF,TGCGCCAGCAGCTTGGACCAGGGCCAAGAGACCCAGTACTTC
TRBD1,NA,TRBV7-9,TRBJ1-2,CASSRGQGRNRDGYTF,TGTGCCAGCAGCCGTGGACAGGGGCGAAATCGGGATGGCTACACCTTC
TRBD1,NA,TRBV25-1,TRBJ1-2,CASARTGRVGYTF,TGTGCCAGCGCTCGGACAGGGAGGGTTGGCTACACCTTC
TRBD1,few,TRBV5-1,TRBJ2-5,CASSPGQGIETQYF,TGCGCCAGCAGCCCGGGACAGGGAATCGAGACCCAGTACTTC
TRBD1,NA,TRBV2,TRBJ1-3,CASSDYRGRLTGNTIYF,TGTGCCAGCAGTGATTACAGGGGAAGGTTAACTGGAAACACCATATATTTT
NA,NA,TRBV29-1,TRBJ1-2,CSGVRAQGVDGYTF,TGCAGCGGTGTTAGGGCACAGGGTGTTGATGGCTACACCTTC
NA,few,TRBV11-2,TRBJ2-1,CASSPKSSYNEQFF,TGTGCCAGCAGCCCTAAGAGCTCCTACAATGAGCAGTTCTTC
NA,NA,TRBV7-9,TRBJ1-2,CASSLQGAAYGYTF,TGTGCCAGCAGTTTACAGGGTGCGGCCTATGGCTACACCTTC
TRBD1,few,TRBV28,TRBJ2-7,CASSNPDRGEYF,TGTGCCAGCAGCAACCCAGACAGGGGGGAGTACTTC
NA,few,TRBV2,TRBJ2-1,CASSEALGSSYNEQFF,TGTGCCAGCAGTGAAGCCCTAGGGAGCTCCTACAATGAGCAGTTCTTC
NA,few,TRBV28,TRBJ2-4,CASSYEIGAKNIQYF,TGTGCCAGCAGTTACGAGATCGGGGCCAAAAACATTCAGTACTTC
NA,few,TRBV7-2,TRBJ1-2,CASSLGRGSVGYTF,TGTGCCAGCAGCTTAGGTCGGGGGTCGGTTGGCTACACCTTC
NA,few,TRBV5-1,TRBJ2-5,CASSLSTRVQETQYF,TGCGCCAGCAGCTTGTCGACGCGGGTACAAGAGACCCAGTACTTC
TRBD2,NA,TRBV7-8,TRBJ2-7,CASSFLSGSNEQYF,TGTGCCAGCAGCTTCCTTAGCGGGAGTAACGAGCAGTACTTC
NA,NA,TRBV27,TRBJ2-1,CASTIDWHTYNEQFF,TGTGCCAGCACCATAGACTGGCACACCTACAATGAGCAGTTCTTC
TRBD1,NA,TRBV11-2,TRBJ2-3,CASSLRTGNTDTQYF,TGTGCCAGCAGCTTACGGACAGGGAACACAGATACGCAGTATTTT
NA,NA,TRBV4-3,TRBJ2-7,CASSLHSPGYEQYF,TGCGCCAGCAGCCTACACTCCCCGGGCTACGAGCAGTACTTC
NA,few,TRBV6-5,TRBJ1-1,CASSYNRELEAFF,TGTGCCAGCAGTTACAACAGGGAACTCGAAGCTTTCTTT
NA,few,TRBV5-1,TRBJ2-5,CASSLPSRETQYF,TGCGCCAGCAGCTTGCCTAGCCGGGAGACCCAGTACTTC
NA,NA,TRBV28,TRBJ1-4,CASSGGGSTNEKLFF,TGTGCCAGCAGCGGGGGGGGTTCCACTAATGAAAAACTGTTTTTT
TRBD2,few,TRBV2,TRBJ2-7,CARGGTGGTEQYF,TGTGCCAGGGGGGGGACCGGAGGTACCGAGCAGTACTTC
NA,many,TRBV6-5,TRBJ2-7,CASSSGISYEQYF,TGTGCCAGCAGTTCCGGGATCTCCTACGAGCAGTACTTC
TRBD2,NA,TRBV7-9,TRBJ2-2,CASSLSAGRGTNTGELFF,TGTGCCAGCAGCTTAAGCGCCGGGAGGGGAACGAACACCGGGGAGCTGTTTTTT
NA,few,TRBV7-2,TRBJ2-7,CASSSGWYEQYF,TGTGCCAGCAGCTCGGGGTGGTACGAGCAGTACTTC
TRBD2,few,TRBV25-1,TRBJ2-2,CATGSGGGTGELFF,TGTGCCACCGGATCGGGCGGGGGCACCGGGGAGCTGTTTTTT
NA,few,TRBV18,TRBJ2-7,CASSPHQDSYEQYF,TGTGCCAGCTCACCACACCAGGATTCCTACGAGCAGTACTTC
NA,NA,TRBV7-9,TRBJ2-2,CASSPRVSGELFF,TGTGCCAGCAGCCCCCGGGTTTCCGGGGAGCTGTTTTTT
TRBD2,NA,TRBV5-6,TRBJ2-1,CASSTLSGKQFF,TGTGCCAGCAGTACTCTCAGCGGGAAGCAGTTCTTC
NA,NA,TRBV14,TRBJ2-1,CASSQVRAEVGNEQFF,TGTGCCAGCAGCCAAGTACGGGCGGAGGTCGGGAATGAGCAGTTCTTC
NA,few,TRBV6-5,TRBJ1-5,CAITNGENQPQHF,TGTGCCATCACCAACGGGGAGAATCAGCCCCAGCATTTT
TRBD1,NA,TRBV18,TRBJ2-7,CASSPGTGGEQYF,TGTGCCAGCTCACCAGGGACAGGGGGCGAGCAGTACTTC
TRBD2,NA,TRBV19,TRBJ2-7,CASSVSGSQYEQYF,TGTGCCAGTAGTGTTAGCGGGAGTCAATACGAGCAGTACTTC
TRBD1,NA,TRBV7-2,TRBJ1-5,CASSKRSGTGSNQPQHF,TGTGCCAGCAGCAAAAGATCCGGGACAGGGAGCAATCAGCCCCAGCATTTT
NA,few,TRBV11-1,TRBJ2-1,CASRPVGSSYNEQFF,TGTGCCAGCAGGCCGGTGGGCAGTTCCTACAATGAGCAGTTCTTC
TRBD1,NA,TRBV28,TRBJ2-1,CASNLGTAIAYNEQFF,TGTGCCAGCAATCTGGGGACAGCTATTGCTTACAATGAGCAGTTCTTC
TRBD1,NA,TRBV9,TRBJ1-1,CASSGLGTDHEAFF,TGTGCCAGCAGCGGTCTCGGGACAGACCATGAAGCTTTCTTT
TRBD2,NA,TRBV11-2,TRBJ2-1,CASSPGLAEMDEQFF,TGTGCCAGCAGCCCCGGACTAGCGGAGATGGATGAGCAGTTCTTC
NA,many,TRBV19,TRBJ2-2,CASLSAGYTGELFF,TGTGCCAGCCTTTCGGCAGGGTACACCGGGGAGCTGTTTTTT
TRBD1,few,TRBV29-1,TRBJ1-4,CSGRGQGAANEKLFF,TGCAGCGGACGGGGACAGGGAGCAGCTAATGAAAAACTGTTTTTT
NA,NA,TRBV5-1,TRBJ2-3,CASSFDGDTDTQYF,TGCGCCAGCAGCTTCGACGGAGACACAGATACGCAGTATTTT
TRBD2,few,TRBV28,TRBJ2-2,CASSLGASGTAGELFF,TGTGCCAGCAGTTTGGGTGCTAGCGGGACAGCCGGGGAGCTGTTTTTT
TRBD2,NA,TRBV29-1,TRBJ2-3,CSVVSGREGTDTQYF,TGCAGCGTTGTGAGTGGCAGGGAGGGAACAGATACGCAGTATTTT
NA,NA,TRBV9,TRBJ2-1,CASSVEAWGQYNEQFF,TGTGCCAGCAGCGTAGAGGCTTGGGGACAATACAATGAGCAGTTCTTC